Shown below are 31 T cell receptor beta chains from a single sample sequenced in a study of cytomegalovirus exposure and HLA in healthy donors (TCRdb year 2017). The library relied on the immunoSEQ multiplex PCR assay. The multiplex PCR relied on a mix of 60 forward primers for TCR Vbeta segments and 13 reverse primers for TCR Jbeta segments. TCRdb obtained this table from immuneACCESS and retained in-frame rearrangements with V and J assigned. These tables miss some clones; where compared with another copy, unresolved V genes account for less than half of the shortfall, and the remainder is unexplained. A total of under 200,000 clones appear in this sample, 82% of them only once. The ten largest clones represent more than 0.75% of the sample. Specimen: PBMCs. Receptors originate from a girl aged 2-15 years in good health and CMV-seropositive.

The genes are TRBV7-9 and TRBJ1-1; D gene uncertain. V was shortened by 1 base and J by 4 bases, with 4 bases between the two germline ends. The germline gives CDR1 SEHNR, CDR2 FQNEAQ (reference sequence). CDR3 length: 12 residues. The DNA of the CDR3 is TGTGCCAGCAGCTTAGGGGCCACTGAAGCTTTCTTT. It encodes CASSLGATEAFF.

The J gene is TRBJ1-5, the V gene TRBV19, with D maybe TRBD1 (6 bases). The CDR3 extends over 15 amino acids. Germline assignment: CDR1 LNHDA and CDR2 SQIVND (reference sequence). The V and J ends lost 5 bases and 5 bases respectively, with 16 bases between them. The CDR3 DNA is TGTGCCAGTAGTGCGTCGGACAGCCCTTATCAGCCCCAGCATTTT. Its translation is CASSASDSPYQPQHF.

The V gene is TRBV7-3, the J gene TRBJ1-2; tentative D call: TRBD1 (5 bases). The CDR3 length is 13 residues. In germline, CDR1 is SGHTA, CDR2 FQGTGA. V lost 5 bases and J lost 4, with 11 bases in between. CDR3 in amino acids: CASSVGVGYGYTF. The CDR3, as DNA: TGTGCCAGCAGCGTAGGGGTCGGCTATGGCTACACCTTC.

The chain has TRBV28 and TRBJ2-2; no definite D call. The germline gives CDR1 MDHEN, CDR2 SYDVKM. The CDR3 has 15 residues. V lost 2 bases and J lost 0, with 7 bases in between. The chain's CDR3 is CASSLAGTNTGELFF. Here the CDR3 DNA reads TGTGCCAGCAGTTTAGCAGGCACGAACACCGGGGAGCTGTTTTTT.

CDR3 amino acids: CAIAPTGGVDHGYTF. CDR3 sequence (DNA): TGTGCCATCGCCCCCACAGGGGGCGTTGATCATGGCTACACCTTC. The chain has TRBV10-3 and TRBJ1-2, with TRBD1 identical over 9 bases. J lost 6 bases, V lost 8 bases, and 13 bases had no gene match. The CDR3 extends over 15 amino acids. Germline V lookup: CDR1 ENHRY, CDR2 SYGVKD.

The chain couples TRBV5-4 to TRBJ1-2; 7 bases fit TRBD1. Unmatched junction bases numbered 9, after V lost 4 bases and J lost 3 bases. CDR1 is SGHNT and CDR2 is YYREEE in the germline V gene (reference sequence). CDR3 length: 15 residues. The chain's CDR3 is CASSPMGGQDYGYTF. For the CDR3, the DNA is TGTGCCAGCAGCCCTATGGGCGGACAGGACTATGGCTACACCTTC.

Only one count was recorded for this clone. This chain links TRBV9 with TRBJ2-2, with 10 bases identical to TRBD2. This CDR3 spans 15 amino acids. V lost 4 bases, J lost 5 bases, and 5 bases stayed unmatched. Per the germline V gene, CDR1 is SGDLS and CDR2 is YYNGEE. CDR3 nucleotide sequence: TGTGCCAGCAGCTCTAGCGGGAGTTGGACCGGGGAGCTGTTTTTT. It specifies CASSSSGSWTGELFF. Drawing the rest from reference TRBV9 and TRBJ2-2, the complete variable domain is DSGVTQTPKHLITATGQRVTLRCSPRSGDLSVYWYQQSLDQGLQFLIQYYNGEERAKGNILERFSAQQFPDLHSELNLSSLELGDSALYFCASSSSGSWTGELFFGEGSRLTVL.

This clone is a singleton in its sample. This sequence joins TRBV10-3 and TRBJ1-1; a weak D match, TRBD1 (5 bases). The CDR3 covers 15 residues. From germline, CDR1 is ENHRY and CDR2 SYGVKD. Trimming removed 0 bases from V and 6 bases from J, with 14 bases in between. The CDR3 sequence: CAISESGLRSPEAFF. In DNA form, the CDR3 reads TGTGCCATCAGTGAGTCGGGGCTCCGGTCTCCTGAAGCTTTCTTT.

This clone was picked up one time. This rearrangement joins TRBV10-1 to TRBJ2-7; TRBD1 is a possible D gene (5 bases). The CDR3 is 13 amino acids. Germline V gene data show CDR1 as WNHNN and CDR2 as SYGVQD (reference sequence). Trimming left V 5 bases short and J 4 bases short, with 12 bases between. The CDR3 DNA follows: TGCGCCAGCAGTTCGCAGGGTTCGTACGAGCAGTACTTC. It translates to CASSSQGSYEQYF.

This clone was detected once. The chain combines TRBV7-9 with TRBJ2-1; D is uncertain. The germline CDR1 and CDR2 sequences are SEHNR and FQNEAQ (reference sequence). V lost 2 bases and J 1 base, leaving 15 bases between the germline ends. CDR3 length: 17 amino acids. The CDR3 DNA reads as TGTGCCAGCAGCTTAATCCAGGAACCTTTTTCCTACAATGAGCAGTTCTTC. It codes for CASSLIQEPFSYNEQFF.

The chain combines TRBV27 with TRBJ2-7; D may be TRBD1 (6 bases). There are 16 residues in the CDR3. In germline, CDR1 is MNHEY, CDR2 SMNVEV (reference sequence). The V end lost 2 bases, the J end lost 9 bases, and 23 bases lay between the germline ends. The CDR3 nucleotides read TGTGCCAGCAGTTTACGTACAGGGCCTTGGTTTTTCGGGCAGTACTTC. Protein product: CASSLRTGPWFFGQYF.

This clone appeared a few times. The J gene is TRBJ2-1, the V gene TRBV28; 14 positions agree with TRBD2. The ends lost 7 bases at V and 1 base at J; junction bases unmatched: 15. The CDR3 length is 20 residues. From germline, CDR1 is MDHEN and CDR2 SYDVKM. The CDR3 sequence: CASTPSGLAGDRGSYNEQFF. The CDR3 bases are TGTGCCAGCACCCCTTCGGGACTAGCGGGAGACCGGGGTTCCTACAATGAGCAGTTCTTC.

This clone was picked up a small number of times. The J gene is TRBJ2-7, the V gene TRBV2; D not resolved. With 5 bases removed from V and 0 bases from J, the gap between germline ends came to 8 bases. Germline V gives CDR1 SNHLY, CDR2 FYNNEI. The CDR3 is 13 amino acids. CDR3 sequence (DNA): TGTGCCAGCAGTTTACAGAGCTCCTACGAGCAGTACTTC. Translation gives CASSLQSSYEQYF.

The chain uses TRBV12-5 and TRBJ1-1; 8 bases agree with TRBD1. The junction had 0 bases not matched to a gene; V was cut back by 2 bases and J by 4 bases. The CDR3 contains 13 residues. Germline CDR1 and CDR2: LGHNT and FRNRAP. CDR3 region: CASGLTGGTEAFF. In nucleotides, the CDR3 is TGTGCTAGTGGTTTGACAGGGGGCACTGAAGCTTTCTTT.

The chain joins TRBV9 to TRBJ2-5; the match to TRBD2 covers 10 bases. The germline V gene has CDR1 SGDLS and CDR2 YYNGEE. The CDR3 has 14 amino acids. V was pared by 0 bases and J by 5 bases, with 1 base of the junction left unmatched. The CDR3 spells CASSVGTSGETQYF. In nucleotides, the CDR3 is TGTGCCAGCAGCGTAGGGACTAGCGGCGAGACCCAGTACTTC.

This chain links TRBV18 with TRBJ1-5, with 12 bases identical to TRBD1. The trim removed 2 bases at V and 7 bases at J, leaving 0 bases unmatched. CDR3 length: 14 amino acids. In germline, CDR1 is KGHSH, CDR2 LQKENI. The CDR3 here is CASSPGTGGQPQHF. CDR3 sequence (DNA): TGTGCCAGCTCACCAGGGACAGGGGGCCAGCCCCAGCATTTT.

V usage is TRBV4-1 and J usage is TRBJ2-1; 8 nucleotides agree with TRBD2. V lost 4 bases to trimming and J lost 3 bases; unmatched junction nucleotides: 8. Germline V gene data show CDR1 as MGHRA and CDR2 as YSYEKL. The CDR3 runs to 16 residues. The CDR3 DNA sequence: TGCGCCAGCAGCCGTACGGGACTAGATCTCTACAATGAGCAGTTCTTC. Protein product: CASSRTGLDLYNEQFF.

This chain joins TRBV7-9 and TRBJ1-5; 7 bases line up with TRBD1. Trimming cost V 2 bases and J 7 bases; bases outside gene matches: 2. CDR1 and CDR2 from the germline V gene are SEHNR and FQNEAQ (reference sequence). CDR3 length equals 13 residues. The CDR3 sequence: CASSLNRGQPQHF. The CDR3 nucleotides read TGTGCCAGCAGCTTAAACAGGGGCCAGCCCCAGCATTTT. The variable domain in full, completed from reference TRBV7-9 and TRBJ1-5, reads DTGVSQNPRHKITKRGQNVTFRCDPISEHNRLYWYRQTLGQGPEFLTYFQNEAQLEKSRLLSDRFSAERPKGSFSTLEIQRTEQGDSAMYLCASSLNRGQPQHFGDGTRLSIL.

The chain recombines TRBV4-1 with TRBJ2-5; TRBD2 is a possible D gene (7 bases). This CDR3 region has 15 residues. With 0 bases removed from V and 5 bases from J, the gap between germline ends came to 13 bases. The V gene's germline CDR1 is MGHRA and CDR2 YSYEKL. CDR3 residues: CASSQEGGGRETQYF. The CDR3 DNA reads as TGCGCCAGCAGCCAAGAAGGGGGGGGAAGGGAGACCCAGTACTTC.

The chain is built from TRBV5-1 and TRBJ2-6; no reliable D call. Germline V gene lookup returns CDR1 SGHRS and CDR2 YFSETQ. This CDR3 is built from 15 residues. V lost 6 bases and J lost 2, with 12 bases in between. The CDR3: CASKPYLAGANVLTF. CDR3 DNA: TGCGCCAGCAAGCCGTACTTGGCTGGGGCCAACGTCCTGACTTTC.

Comments on this clone: Germline and junction disagree at one end, which may indicate a read error. In DNA form, the CDR3 reads TGCAGCGTTCAAGATAACTCCTACAATGAGCAGTTCTTC. Translating gives CSVQDNSYNEQFF. The J gene is TRBJ2-1, the V gene TRBV29-1; D ambiguous. Germline CDR1 is SQVTM and CDR2 is ANQGSEA. The CDR3 loop spans 13 amino acids.

This chain joins TRBV5-1 and TRBJ2-2; TRBD1 matches 11 bases. Germline values: CDR1 SGHRS, CDR2 YFSETQ. The CDR3 has 18 amino acids. V was clipped by 0 bases and J by 5 bases; unmatched bases: 9. CDR3 amino acids: CASSLDPGQGGVTGELFF. The CDR3 DNA follows: TGCGCCAGCAGCTTGGACCCGGGACAGGGGGGGGTGACCGGGGAGCTGTTTTTT.

The gene calls are TRBV19 and TRBJ1-2; 7 bases are a match to TRBD1. The J segment lost 4 bases and the V segment lost 11 bases, leaving 13 bases of the junction unmatched. Germline-derived CDR1 and CDR2 are LNHDA and SQIVND (reference sequence). The CDR3 has 14 amino acids. The CDR3 DNA follows: TGTGCCGCCGCGAACCTCAGGGGGAGCTATGGCTACACCTTC. This translates into CAAANLRGSYGYTF.

The chain links TRBV5-6 to TRBJ1-5; D may be TRBD1 (5 bases). The CDR3 is made up of 17 amino acids. CDR1 is SGHDT and CDR2 is YYEEEE in the germline V gene. V lost 3 bases to trimming and J lost 0 bases, with 16 bases between them. As DNA, the CDR3 is TGTGCCAGCAGCTCCGCCGGGGAGGGGCCTAGCAATCAGCCCCAGCATTTT. Encoded protein: CASSSAGEGPSNQPQHF.

The chain uses TRBV19 and TRBJ2-2, with 9 bases fitting TRBD1. The CDR3 loop spans 15 amino acids. Germline loops: CDR1 LNHDA, CDR2 SQIVND (reference sequence). With 4 bases clipped from V and 1 base from J, the junction kept 1 base outside the gene matches. The CDR3 nucleotides read TGTGCCAGTAGTAGGGGACAGGGGAACACCGGGGAGCTGTTTTTT. It is translated as CASSRGQGNTGELFF.

This clone was seen only once. V gene TRBV5-4 combines with J gene TRBJ2-7; TRBD2 might be the D (5 bases). Germline CDR1 and CDR2: SGHNT and YYREEE (reference sequence). V gave up 3 bases and J gave up 1 base, with 14 bases separating them. The length of the CDR3 is 15 residues. CDR3 protein: CASSSRTGRSYEQYF. CDR3 DNA: TGTGCCAGCAGCTCTCGGACTGGCCGGTCCTACGAGCAGTACTTC.

The chain has TRBV5-4 and TRBJ1-1; TRBD1 agrees at 7 bases. In germline, CDR1 is SGHNT, CDR2 YYREEE (reference sequence). This CDR3 contains 14 residues. The J segment lost 4 bases and the V segment lost 2 bases, leaving 5 bases of the junction unmatched. This CDR3 reads CASSFGGGVTEAFF. The CDR3 nucleotides are TGTGCCAGCAGCTTTGGAGGGGGCGTCACTGAAGCTTTCTTT. Full variable domain (outside the CDR3, taken from reference TRBV5-4 and TRBJ1-1): ETGVTQSPTHLIKTRGQQVTLRCSSQSGHNTVSWYQQALGQGPQFIFQYYREEENGRGNFPPRFSGLQFPNYSSELNVNALELDDSALYLCASSFGGGVTEAFFGQGTRLTVV.

The rearrangement links TRBV27 to TRBJ2-6; the D gene is possibly TRBD2 (6 bases). Germline values: CDR1 MNHEY, CDR2 SMNVEV (reference sequence). The length of the CDR3 is 17 residues. V lost 3 bases and J lost 0, with 12 bases in between. The CDR3 sequence: CASSLGGPLSGANVLTF. The CDR3 DNA follows: TGTGCCAGCAGTTTGGGAGGACCCCTCTCTGGGGCCAACGTCCTGACTTTC.

The chain is built from TRBV14 and TRBJ2-3, with D hard to call. Germline CDR1 is SGHDN and CDR2 is FVKESK. This CDR3 comprises 13 residues. Trimming took off 0 bases at V and 10 bases at J, with 11 bases between the two ends. CDR3 DNA: TGTGCCAGCAGCCAAGATCCCCCAGCGCCGCAGTATTTT. Protein sequence: CASSQDPPAPQYF.

The chain has TRBV9 and TRBJ2-5; 13 nucleotides match TRBD2. Per the germline V gene, CDR1 is SGDLS and CDR2 is YYNGEE. V lost 3 bases to trimming and J lost 4 bases; unmatched junction nucleotides: 6. There are 16 residues in the CDR3. The CDR3 is CASSEPGLAGRETQYF. The CDR3 DNA follows: TGTGCCAGCAGCGAGCCGGGACTAGCGGGAAGAGAGACCCAGTACTTC.

The V and J genes are TRBV10-3 and TRBJ1-1, with 8 bases fitting TRBD1. Trimming at V came to 8 bases and at J to 0 bases, leaving 8 bases not matched to a gene. Germline lookup yields CDR1 ENHRY and CDR2 SYGVKD. The CDR3 consists of 15 residues. CDR3 nucleotides: TGTGCCATCTCCCGGGACAGGTCGGTGAACACTGAAGCTTTCTTT. This sequence encodes CAISRDRSVNTEAFF.